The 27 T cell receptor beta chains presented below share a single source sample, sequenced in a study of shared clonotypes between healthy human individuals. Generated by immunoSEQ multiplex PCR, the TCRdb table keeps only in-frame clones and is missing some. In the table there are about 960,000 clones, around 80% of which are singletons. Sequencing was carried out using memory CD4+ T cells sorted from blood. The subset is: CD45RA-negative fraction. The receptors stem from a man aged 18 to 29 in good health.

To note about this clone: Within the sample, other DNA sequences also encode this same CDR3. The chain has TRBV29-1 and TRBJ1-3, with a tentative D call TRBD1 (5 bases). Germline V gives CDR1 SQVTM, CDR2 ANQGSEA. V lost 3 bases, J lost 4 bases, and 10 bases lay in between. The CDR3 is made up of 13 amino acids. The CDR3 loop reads CSVEQGGGNTIYF. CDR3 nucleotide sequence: TGCAGCGTTGAGCAGGGAGGAGGAAACACCATATATTTT.

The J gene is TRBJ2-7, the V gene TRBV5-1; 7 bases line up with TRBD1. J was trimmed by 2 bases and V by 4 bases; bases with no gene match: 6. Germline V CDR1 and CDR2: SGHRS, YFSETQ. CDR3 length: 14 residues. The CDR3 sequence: CASSPDRTTYEQYF. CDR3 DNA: TGCGCCAGCAGCCCGGACAGGACGACCTACGAGCAGTACTTC.

DNA of the CDR3: TGTGCCAGCAGCCGAGGACAGGGCCGAACTCGAGAGCAGTTCTTC. It codes for CASSRGQGRTREQFF. This sequence joins TRBV11-3 and TRBJ2-1, with 8 bases that match TRBD1. Germline V gene sequence: CDR1 SGHNT, CDR2 YENEEA. This CDR3 has 15 residues. Trimming at V came to 5 bases and at J to 10 bases, leaving 13 bases not matched to a gene.

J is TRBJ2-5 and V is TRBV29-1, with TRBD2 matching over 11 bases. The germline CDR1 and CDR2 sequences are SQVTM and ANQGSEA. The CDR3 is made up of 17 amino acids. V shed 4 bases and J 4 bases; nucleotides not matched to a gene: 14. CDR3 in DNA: TGCAGCGTTGCGCCCCCCCCGCAACTAGCGGGAGCAGAGACCCAGTACTTC. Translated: CSVAPPPQLAGAETQYF.

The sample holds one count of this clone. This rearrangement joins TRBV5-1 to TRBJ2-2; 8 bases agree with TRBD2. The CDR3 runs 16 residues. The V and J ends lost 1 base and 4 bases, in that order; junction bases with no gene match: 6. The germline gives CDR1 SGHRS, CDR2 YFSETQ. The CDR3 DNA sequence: TGCGCCAGCAGCTTGTCGGCTAGCGGGCCCACCGGGGAGCTGTTTTTT. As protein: CASSLSASGPTGELFF.

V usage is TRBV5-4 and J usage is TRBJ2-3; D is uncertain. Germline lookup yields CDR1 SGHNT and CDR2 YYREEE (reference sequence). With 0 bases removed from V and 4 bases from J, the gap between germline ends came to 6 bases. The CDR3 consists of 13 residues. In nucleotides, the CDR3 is TGTGCCAGCAGCTTGGCAAATCCAGATACGCAGTATTTT. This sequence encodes CASSLANPDTQYF.

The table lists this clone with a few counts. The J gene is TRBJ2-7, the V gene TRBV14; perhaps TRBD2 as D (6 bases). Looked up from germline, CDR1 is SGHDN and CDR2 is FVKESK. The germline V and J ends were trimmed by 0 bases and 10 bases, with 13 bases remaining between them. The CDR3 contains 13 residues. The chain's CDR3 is CASSQDVGGNQYF. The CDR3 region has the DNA TGTGCCAGCAGCCAAGACGTTGGCGGGAACCAGTACTTC.

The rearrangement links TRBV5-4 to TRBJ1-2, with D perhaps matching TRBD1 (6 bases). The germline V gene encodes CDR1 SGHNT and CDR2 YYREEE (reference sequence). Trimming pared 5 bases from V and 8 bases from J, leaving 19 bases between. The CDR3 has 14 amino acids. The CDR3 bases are TGTGCCAGCAGACCAGACAGGTCTCCATACGGCTACACCTTC. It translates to CASRPDRSPYGYTF.

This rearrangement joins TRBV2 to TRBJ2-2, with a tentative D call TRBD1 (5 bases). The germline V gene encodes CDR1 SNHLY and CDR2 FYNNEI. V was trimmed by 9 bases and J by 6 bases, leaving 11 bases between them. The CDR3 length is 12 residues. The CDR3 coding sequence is TGTGCCAGTAACCAGGGATCCGGGGAGCTGTTTTTT. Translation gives CASNQGSGELFF.

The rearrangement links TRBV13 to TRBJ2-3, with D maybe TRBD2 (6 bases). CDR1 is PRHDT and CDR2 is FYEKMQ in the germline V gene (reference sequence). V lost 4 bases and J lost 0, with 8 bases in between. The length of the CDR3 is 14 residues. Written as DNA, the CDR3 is TGTGCCAGCAGCTCTGGGGGGAGCACAGATACGCAGTATTTT. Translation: CASSSGGSTDTQYF.

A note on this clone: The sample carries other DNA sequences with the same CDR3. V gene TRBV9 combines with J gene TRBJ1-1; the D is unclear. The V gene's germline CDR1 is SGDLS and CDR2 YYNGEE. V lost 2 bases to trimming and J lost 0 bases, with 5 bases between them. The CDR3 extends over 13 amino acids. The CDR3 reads CASSVGMNTEAFF. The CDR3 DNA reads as TGTGCCAGCAGCGTTGGCATGAACACTGAAGCTTTCTTT.

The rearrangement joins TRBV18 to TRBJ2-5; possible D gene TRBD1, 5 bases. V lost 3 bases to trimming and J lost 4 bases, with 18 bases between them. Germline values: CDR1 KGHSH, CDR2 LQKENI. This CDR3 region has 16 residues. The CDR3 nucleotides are TGTGCCAGCTCACCGGGGCGCGCAACGAACACAGAGACCCAGTACTTC. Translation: CASSPGRATNTETQYF.

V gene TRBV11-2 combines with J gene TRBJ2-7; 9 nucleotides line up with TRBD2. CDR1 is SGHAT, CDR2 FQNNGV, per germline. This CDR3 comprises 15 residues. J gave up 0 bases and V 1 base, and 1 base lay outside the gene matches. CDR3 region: CASSLASGTSYEQYF. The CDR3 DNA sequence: TGTGCCAGCAGCTTAGCTAGCGGGACCTCCTACGAGCAGTACTTC.

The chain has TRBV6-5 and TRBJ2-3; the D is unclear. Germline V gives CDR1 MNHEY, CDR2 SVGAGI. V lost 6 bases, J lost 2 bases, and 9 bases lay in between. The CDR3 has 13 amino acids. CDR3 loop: CASRSPSTDTQYF. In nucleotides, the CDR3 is TGTGCCAGCAGGTCTCCTTCCACAGATACGCAGTATTTT.

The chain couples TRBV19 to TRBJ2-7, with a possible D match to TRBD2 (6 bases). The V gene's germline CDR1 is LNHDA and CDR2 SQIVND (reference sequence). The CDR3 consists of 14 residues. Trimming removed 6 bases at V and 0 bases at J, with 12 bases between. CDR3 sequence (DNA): TGTGCCAGTAGATCCCGGGGACTCTCCTACGAGCAGTACTTC. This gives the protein CASRSRGLSYEQYF.

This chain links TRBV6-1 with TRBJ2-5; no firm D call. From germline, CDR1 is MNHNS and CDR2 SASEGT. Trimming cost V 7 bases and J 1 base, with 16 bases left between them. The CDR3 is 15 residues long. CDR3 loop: CASTVTPHPQETQYF. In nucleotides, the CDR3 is TGTGCCAGCACCGTGACCCCCCACCCCCAAGAGACCCAGTACTTC.

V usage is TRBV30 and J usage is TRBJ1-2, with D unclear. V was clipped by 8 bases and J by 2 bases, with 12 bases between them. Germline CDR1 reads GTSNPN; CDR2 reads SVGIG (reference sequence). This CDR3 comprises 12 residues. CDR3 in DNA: TGTGCCGGGAACGAGGACAACTATGGCTACACCTTC. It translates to CAGNEDNYGYTF.

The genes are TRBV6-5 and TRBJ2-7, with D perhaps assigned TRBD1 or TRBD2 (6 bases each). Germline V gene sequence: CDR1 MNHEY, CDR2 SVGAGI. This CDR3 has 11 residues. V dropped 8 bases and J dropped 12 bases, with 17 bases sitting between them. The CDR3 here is CASSQGGTLYF. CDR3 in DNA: TGTGCCAGCTCCCAAGGGGGGACTCTGTACTTC.

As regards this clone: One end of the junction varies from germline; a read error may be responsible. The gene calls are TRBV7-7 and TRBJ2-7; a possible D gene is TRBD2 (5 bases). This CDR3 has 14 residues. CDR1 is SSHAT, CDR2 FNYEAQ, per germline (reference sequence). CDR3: CASSAGIDRNEQYF. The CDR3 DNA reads TGTGCTAGCAGCGCCGGGATTGACCGCAACGAGCAGTACTTC.

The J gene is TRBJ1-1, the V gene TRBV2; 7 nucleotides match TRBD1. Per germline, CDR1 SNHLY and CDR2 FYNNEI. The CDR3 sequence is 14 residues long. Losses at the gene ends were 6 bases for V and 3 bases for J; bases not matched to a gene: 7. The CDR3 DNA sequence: TGTGCCAGCAGCGGGATTACAGGGGACACTGAAGCTTTCTTT. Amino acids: CASSGITGDTEAFF.

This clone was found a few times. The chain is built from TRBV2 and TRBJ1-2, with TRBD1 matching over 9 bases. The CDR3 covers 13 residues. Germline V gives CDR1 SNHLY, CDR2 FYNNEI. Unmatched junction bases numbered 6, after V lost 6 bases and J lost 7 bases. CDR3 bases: TGTGCCAGCAGACAGACAGGGGGAGTTGGCTACACCTTC. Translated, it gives CASRQTGGVGYTF.

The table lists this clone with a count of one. Here the CDR3 reads CASSVLTGLGGYTF. For the CDR3, the DNA is TGTGCCAGCAGCGTGCTAACAGGGCTCGGTGGCTACACCTTC. This chain joins TRBV9 and TRBJ1-2; D may be TRBD1 (6 bases). This CDR3 is built from 14 residues. The V end lost 2 bases, the J end lost 7 bases, and 15 bases lay between the germline ends. The germline V gene encodes CDR1 SGDLS and CDR2 YYNGEE.

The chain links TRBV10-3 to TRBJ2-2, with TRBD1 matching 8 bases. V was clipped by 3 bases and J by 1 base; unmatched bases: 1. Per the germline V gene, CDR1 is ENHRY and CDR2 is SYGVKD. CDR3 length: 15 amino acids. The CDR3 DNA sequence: TGTGCCATCAGTGATGGGACAGGGAACACCGGGGAGCTGTTTTTT. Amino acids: CAISDGTGNTGELFF.

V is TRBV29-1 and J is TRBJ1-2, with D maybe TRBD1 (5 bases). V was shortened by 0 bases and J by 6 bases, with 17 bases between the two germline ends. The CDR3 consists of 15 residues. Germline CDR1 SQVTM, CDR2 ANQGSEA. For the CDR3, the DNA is TGCAGCGTTGAAGATCCGCAGGGTGGGTTTAATGGCTACACCTTC. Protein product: CSVEDPQGGFNGYTF.

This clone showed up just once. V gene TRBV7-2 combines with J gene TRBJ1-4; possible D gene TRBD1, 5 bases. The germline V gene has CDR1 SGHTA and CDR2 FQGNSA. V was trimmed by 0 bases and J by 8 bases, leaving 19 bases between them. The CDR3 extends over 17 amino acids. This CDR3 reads CASSLAGQGLVQEKLFF. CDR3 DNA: TGTGCCAGCAGCTTAGCGGGCCAGGGACTTGTACAGGAAAAACTGTTTTTT.

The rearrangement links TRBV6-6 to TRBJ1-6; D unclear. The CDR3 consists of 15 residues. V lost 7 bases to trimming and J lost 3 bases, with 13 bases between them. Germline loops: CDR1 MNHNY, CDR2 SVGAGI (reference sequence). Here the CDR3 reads CASTDKSFYNSPLHF. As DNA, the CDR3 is TGTGCCAGCACCGATAAGTCCTTCTATAATTCACCCCTCCACTTT.

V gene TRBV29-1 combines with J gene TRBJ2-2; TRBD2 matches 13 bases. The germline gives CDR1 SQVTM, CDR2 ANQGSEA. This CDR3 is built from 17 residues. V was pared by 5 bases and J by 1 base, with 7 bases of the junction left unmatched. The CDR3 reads CSVPGTSGAMNTGELFF. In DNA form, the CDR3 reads TGCAGCGTTCCCGGGACTAGCGGGGCGATGAACACCGGGGAGCTGTTTTTT.